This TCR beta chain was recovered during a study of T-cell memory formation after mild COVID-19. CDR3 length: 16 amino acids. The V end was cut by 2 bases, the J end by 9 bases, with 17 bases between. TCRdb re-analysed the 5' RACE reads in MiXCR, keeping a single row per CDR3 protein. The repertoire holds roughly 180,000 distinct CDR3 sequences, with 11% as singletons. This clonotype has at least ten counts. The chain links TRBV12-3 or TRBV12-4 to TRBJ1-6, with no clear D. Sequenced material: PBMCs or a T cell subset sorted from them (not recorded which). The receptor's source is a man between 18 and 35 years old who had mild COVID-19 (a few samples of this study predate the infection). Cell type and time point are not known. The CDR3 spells CASSLLRFQLVSPLHF. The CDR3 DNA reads TGTGCCAGCAGTTTATTAAGGTTTCAGCTCGTTTCACCCCTCCACTTT.